This record looks at one T cell receptor (beta chain) sequence and its context. Its specificity is unknown. Breast cancer patients provided tissue from their axillary draining lymph nodes. MiXCR, run by TCRdb on the multiplex PCR reads, gives a single entry per CDR3 protein. The table includes around 190,000 distinct CDR3 sequences, roughly a third detected once. The data belong to a study of breast tumors, draining lymph nodes, adjacent tissues. Study conclusions and caveats: Tumors had less TCR diversity than lymph nodes, more than nontumor tissue. Most tumor T cells seemingly derive from lymph node, then expand in tumor. Luminal-like breast cancer showed significantly greater tumor-nontumor repertoire similarity than basal-like breast cancer did. The lymph node origin of tumor T cells was framed as consistent with a hypothesis, not demonstrated.

The receptor's source is a female donor with breast cancer. Some clones in this sample may be carry-over from other donors' samples. Sequenced input: axillary lymph node tissue.

The DNA of the CDR3 is TGTGCCAGTCTCGGCGGGGGTACCTACAATGAGCAGTTCTTC. Translating it yields CASLGGGTYNEQFF. V and J are TRBV2 and TRBJ2-1; TRBD2 matches 7 bases. In germline, CDR1 is SNHLY, CDR2 FYNNEI. Trimming cost V 9 bases and J 2 bases; bases outside gene matches: 7. The CDR3 is 14 amino acids.